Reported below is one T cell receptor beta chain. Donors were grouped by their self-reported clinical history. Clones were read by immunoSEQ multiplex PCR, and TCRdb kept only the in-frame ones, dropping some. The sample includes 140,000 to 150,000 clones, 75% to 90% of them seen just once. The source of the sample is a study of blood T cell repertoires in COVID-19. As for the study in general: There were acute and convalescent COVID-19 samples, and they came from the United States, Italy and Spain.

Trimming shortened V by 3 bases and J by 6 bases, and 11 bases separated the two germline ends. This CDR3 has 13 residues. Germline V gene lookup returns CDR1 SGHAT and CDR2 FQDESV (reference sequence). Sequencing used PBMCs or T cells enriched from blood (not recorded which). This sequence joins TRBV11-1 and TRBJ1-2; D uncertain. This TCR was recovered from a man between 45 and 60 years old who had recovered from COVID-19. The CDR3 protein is CASSLRGSNGYTF. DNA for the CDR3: TGTGCCAGCAGCTTGAGAGGGTCTAATGGCTACACCTTC.